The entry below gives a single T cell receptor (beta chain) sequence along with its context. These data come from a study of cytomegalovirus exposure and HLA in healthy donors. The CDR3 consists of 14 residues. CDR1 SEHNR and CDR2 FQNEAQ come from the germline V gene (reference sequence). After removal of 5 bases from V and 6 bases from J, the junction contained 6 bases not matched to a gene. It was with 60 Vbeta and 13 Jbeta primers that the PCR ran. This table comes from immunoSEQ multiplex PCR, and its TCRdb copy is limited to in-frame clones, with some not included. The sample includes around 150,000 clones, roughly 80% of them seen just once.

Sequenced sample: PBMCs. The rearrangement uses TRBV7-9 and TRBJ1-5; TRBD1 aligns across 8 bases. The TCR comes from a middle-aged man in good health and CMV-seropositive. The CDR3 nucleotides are TGTGCCAGCAGCCAACAGGGGGTTACTCAGCCCCAGCATTTT. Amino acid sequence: CASSQQGVTQPQHF.